The sequence of this T cell receptor (beta chain) was determined in a study of T cells after yellow fever vaccination. About the study: SMART-Seq v4 Ultra Low Input handled preparation of low-cell-number fractions. Study-level points and caveats: The study re-detected most primary-vaccination clones after the booster (about 96% CD4, roughly 90% CD8).

TCRdb re-called the 5' RACE reads through MiXCR, storing one row per CDR3 protein. The repertoire holds some 110,000 distinct CDR3 sequences, with around 8% as singletons. V lost 6 bases, J lost 7 bases, and 16 bases lay in between. The CDR3 has 15 amino acids. Per germline, CDR1 SGHTA and CDR2 FQGNSA. There are many counts of this clonotype. The antigen remains unidentified. The chain couples TRBV7-2 to TRBJ1-6; D not resolved. The specimen comprised CD8+ T cells sorted from PBMCs, sampled 45 days after the yellow fever booster vaccination. The sequence was obtained from a man aged 25 to 40 who received the YFV17D yellow fever vaccine. The CDR3: CASRQDTGWNSPLHF. The DNA for the CDR3 is TGTGCCAGCAGACAAGACACGGGTTGGAATTCACCCCTCCACTTT. Full variable domain (remainder filled in from reference TRBV7-2 and TRBJ1-6): GAGVSQSPSNKVTEKGKDVELRCDPISGHTALYWYRQSLGQGLEFLIYFQGNSAPDKSGLPSDRFSAERTGGSVSTLTIQRTQQEDSAVYLCASRQDTGWNSPLHFGNGTRLTVT.